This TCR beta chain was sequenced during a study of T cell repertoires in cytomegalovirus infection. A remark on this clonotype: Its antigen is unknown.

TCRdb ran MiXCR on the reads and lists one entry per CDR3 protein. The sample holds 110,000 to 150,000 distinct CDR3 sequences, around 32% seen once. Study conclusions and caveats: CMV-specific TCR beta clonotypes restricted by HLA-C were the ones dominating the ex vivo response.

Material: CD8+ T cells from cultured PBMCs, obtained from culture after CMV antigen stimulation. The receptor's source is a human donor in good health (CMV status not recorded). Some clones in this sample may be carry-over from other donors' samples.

The CDR3 sequence: CASSHPLALSEQFF. The CDR3 DNA is TGTGCCAGCAGCCACCCACTAGCTTTGAGTGAGCAGTTCTTC. The chain combines TRBV5-6 with TRBJ2-1; the D gene is possibly TRBD2 (6 bases). With 4 bases removed from V and 9 bases from J, the gap between germline ends came to 17 bases. The germline V gene has CDR1 SGHDT and CDR2 YYEEEE. The CDR3 covers 14 residues.